Below are 19 T cell receptor beta chains sequenced from a single sample in a study of shared T cell receptors in the human thymus. Only in-frame clones appear in the TCRdb table, and some are missing; sequencing was by immunoSEQ multiplex PCR. The table records roughly 550,000 clones, 78% of them present only once. The sample was also linked to a second study, of human thymus T cells.

The specimen sequenced was thymocytes. The receptors derive from a boy younger than two with a congenital heart defect.

V is TRBV7-6 and J is TRBJ2-3; 10 nucleotides align to TRBD2. With 7 bases clipped from V and 1 base from J, the junction kept 8 bases outside the gene matches. The CDR3 spans 16 residues. Per the germline V gene, CDR1 is SGHVS and CDR2 is FNYEAQ. The CDR3 region is CASTHAGTSGTDTQYF. In DNA, the CDR3 is TGTGCCAGCACCCACGCCGGGACTAGCGGCACAGATACGCAGTATTTT.

The rearrangement joins TRBV9 to TRBJ1-2; 7 bases are shared with TRBD1. Trimming cost V 3 bases and J 3 bases; bases outside gene matches: 8. The length of the CDR3 is 15 residues. The germline gives CDR1 SGDLS, CDR2 YYNGEE. CDR3 bases: TGTGCCAGCAGCGACAAGACAGGGCTTTACTATGGCTACACCTTC. This sequence encodes CASSDKTGLYYGYTF.

The chain couples TRBV5-6 to TRBJ1-2; TRBD1 aligns across 7 bases. V lost 4 bases, J lost 5 bases, and 17 bases stayed unmatched. There are 17 residues in the CDR3. Germline-derived CDR1 and CDR2 are SGHDT and YYEEEE. The CDR3 reads CASSPTFQGGSPYGYTF. In DNA, the CDR3 is TGTGCCAGCAGCCCTACCTTCCAGGGGGGCTCTCCGTATGGCTACACCTTC.

This chain connects TRBV6-5 to TRBJ1-4; TRBD1 aligns across 8 bases. Germline V gives CDR1 MNHEY, CDR2 SVGAGI. Trimming cost V 6 bases and J 8 bases; bases outside gene matches: 11. This CDR3 has 15 residues. CDR3 sequence reads: CASRKSTGDGEKLFF. The CDR3 nucleotides read TGTGCCAGCAGGAAATCGACAGGGGATGGAGAAAAACTGTTTTTT.

In this sample, this clone turned up once. This chain links TRBV21-1 with TRBJ2-1; TRBD2 reflects the table's D call only, with no check against the DNA. TRBV21-1 is deemed a pseudogene. The CDR3 consists of 16 residues. In DNA form, the CDR3 reads TGTGCCAGCAGCAAAGGGAGGGCGAGCTCCTACAATGAGCAGTTCTTC. As protein: CASSKGRASSYNEQFF.

The chain uses TRBV10-1 and TRBJ2-1; possible D gene TRBD2, 6 bases. Trimming pared 0 bases from V and 8 bases from J, leaving 14 bases between. There are 15 residues in the CDR3. In germline, CDR1 is WNHNN, CDR2 SYGVQD (reference sequence). CDR3 coding DNA: TGCGCCAGCAGTGAGTCGCGGAGGGGTAACGATGAGCAGTTCTTC. It is translated as CASSESRRGNDEQFF.

The chain links TRBV28 to TRBJ1-4; the D is unclear. Germline V lookup: CDR1 MDHEN, CDR2 SYDVKM. This CDR3 contains 13 residues. V lost 5 bases, J lost 8 bases, and 12 bases lay in between. DNA for the CDR3: TGTGCCAGCAGTGTGAAAGTGAGAGAAAAACTGTTTTTT. It specifies CASSVKVREKLFF.

The rearrangement links TRBV28 to TRBJ2-5, with 9 bases fitting TRBD2. V dropped 4 bases and J dropped 4; count of bases not matched to a gene: 7. The V gene's germline CDR1 is MDHEN and CDR2 SYDVKM. There are 15 residues in the CDR3. CDR3 sequence: CASSSLLAGVETQYF. The CDR3 DNA sequence: TGTGCCAGCAGTTCTCTTTTAGCGGGAGTAGAGACCCAGTACTTC.

J is TRBJ1-4 and V is TRBV4-3; D remains unclear. The V and J ends lost 4 bases and 2 bases respectively, with 17 bases between them. The V gene's germline CDR1 is LGHNA and CDR2 YSLEER. The CDR3 has 17 residues. The CDR3 is CASSRFIAISTNEKLFF. CDR3 DNA: TGCGCCAGCAGCCGATTCATAGCTATTTCGACTAATGAAAAACTGTTTTTT.

The J gene is TRBJ1-1, the V gene TRBV25-1; D unresolved. The ends were cut back, 8 bases at V and 1 base at J, with 11 bases in the middle. This CDR3 contains 13 residues. Germline V gives CDR1 MGHDK, CDR2 SYGVNS. CDR3: CASRTQWNTEAFF. As DNA, the CDR3 is TGTGCCAGCCGCACGCAGTGGAACACTGAAGCTTTCTTT. The whole variable domain, remainder taken from reference TRBV25-1 and TRBJ1-1, is EADIYQTPRYLVIGTGKKITLECSQTMGHDKMYWYQQDPGMELHLIHYSYGVNSTEKGDLSSESTVSRIRTEHFPLTLESARPSHTSQYLCASRTQWNTEAFFGQGTRLTVV.

The CDR3: CASSLDGGGGGETQYF. The CDR3 DNA reads as TGCGCCAGCAGCCTAGATGGGGGAGGCGGTGGGGAGACCCAGTACTTC. The chain uses TRBV4-3 and TRBJ2-5; weak D call: TRBD2 (6 bases). Trimming shortened V by 4 bases and J by 5 bases, and 20 bases separated the two germline ends. Germline CDR1 is LGHNA and CDR2 is YSLEER. The CDR3 consists of 16 residues.

V usage is TRBV11-2 and J usage is TRBJ2-7; D might be TRBD1 (5 bases). The CDR3 has 18 amino acids. The V end lost 6 bases, the J end lost 2 bases, and 26 bases lay between the germline ends. Germline CDR1 and CDR2: SGHAT and FQNNGV. The CDR3 nucleotides read TGTGCCAGCAGTCAAACTCAGGGCGTGCTTATACCCGCCTACGAGCAGTACTTC. It encodes CASSQTQGVLIPAYEQYF.

This clone was seen only once. V gene TRBV2 combines with J gene TRBJ2-5; 7 bases line up with TRBD1. The J call may be mistaken, given a closer DNA end match to TRBJ2-7. The CDR3 consists of 15 residues. CDR1 and CDR2 (germline): SNHLY, FYNNEI. As DNA, the CDR3 is TGTGCCAGCAGTTTCAGGGGGAGTGCCTCCTACGAGCAGTACTTC. Translated, it gives CASSFRGSASYEQYF.

The chain has TRBV7-9 and TRBJ2-5, with D perhaps matching TRBD1 (5 bases). Germline V gives CDR1 SEHNR, CDR2 FQNEAQ (reference sequence). Trimming removed 1 base from V and 1 base from J, with 13 bases in between. The CDR3 length is 16 residues. CDR3 sequence: CASSLGVAGSQETQYF. In DNA form, the CDR3 reads TGTGCCAGCAGCTTAGGGGTTGCAGGGTCCCAAGAGACCCAGTACTTC.

In its sample, this clone was seen once. In DNA, the CDR3 is TGTGCCAGCAGTTCAAACGGACAGGGGGACCATGGCTACACCTTC. This codes for CASSSNGQGDHGYTF. The chain uses TRBV11-2 and TRBJ1-2; 10 nucleotides agree with TRBD1. The CDR3 has 15 amino acids. Trimming removed 6 bases from V and 6 bases from J; junction bases left unmatched: 10. The germline CDR1 and CDR2 sequences are SGHAT and FQNNGV.

This clone was seen more than once but under ten times. The V and J genes are TRBV29-1 and TRBJ1-3, with TRBD1 matching over 7 bases. The CDR3 has 13 amino acids. V lost 6 bases and J lost 3; bases outside the gene matches: 5. CDR1 and CDR2 (germline): SQVTM, ANQGSEA. CDR3 sequence (DNA): TGCAGCGTCGTACGACAGGGTGGAAACACCATATATTTT. Translating gives CSVVRQGGNTIYF.

This clone was seen more than once but under ten times. This sequence joins TRBV4-2 and TRBJ1-5; D not resolved. The V gene's germline CDR1 is LGHNA and CDR2 YNFKEQ. CDR3 length equals 16 residues. The V gene lost 0 bases and the J gene lost 5 bases, with 14 bases spanning the gap. This chain's CDR3 is CASSQDPTNLHQPQHF. Written as DNA, the CDR3 is TGTGCCAGCAGCCAAGATCCGACAAATCTCCATCAGCCCCAGCATTTT.

This clone was detected once. The chain uses TRBV5-5 and TRBJ1-5; unclear D gene. Germline CDR1 and CDR2: SGHKS and YYEKEE (reference sequence). The CDR3 contains 13 residues. V shed 1 base and J shed 4 bases, with 6 bases lying between them. The CDR3 DNA follows: TGTGCCAGCAGCTTGTCGGGAAATCAGCCCCAGCATTTT. Translation gives CASSLSGNQPQHF.

This chain joins TRBV29-1 and TRBJ1-3; TRBD1 agrees at 8 bases. Germline V gene lookup returns CDR1 SQVTM and CDR2 ANQGSEA. This CDR3 comprises 13 residues. With V trimmed by 5 bases and J by 7 bases, 7 bases remained unmatched. Here the CDR3 DNA reads TGCAGCGTTTCCGGACAGGGTAGGAACACCATATATTTT. It translates to CSVSGQGRNTIYF. Full variable domain (outside the CDR3, taken from reference TRBV29-1 and TRBJ1-3): SAVISQKPSRDICQRGTSLTIQCQVDSQVTMMFWYRQQPGQSLTLIATANQGSEATYESGFVIDKFPISRPNLTFSTLTVSNMSPEDSSIYLCSVSGQGRNTIYFGEGSWLTVV.